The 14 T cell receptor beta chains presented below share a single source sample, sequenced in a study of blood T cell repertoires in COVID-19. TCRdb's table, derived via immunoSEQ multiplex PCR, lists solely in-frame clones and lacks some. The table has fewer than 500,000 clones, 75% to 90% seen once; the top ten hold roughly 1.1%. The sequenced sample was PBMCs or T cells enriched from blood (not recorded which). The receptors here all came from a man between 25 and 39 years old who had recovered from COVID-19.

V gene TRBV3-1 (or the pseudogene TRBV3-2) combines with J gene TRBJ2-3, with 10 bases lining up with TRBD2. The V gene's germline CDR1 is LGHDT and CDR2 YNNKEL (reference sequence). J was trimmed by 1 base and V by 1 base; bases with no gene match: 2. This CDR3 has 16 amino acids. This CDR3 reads CASSQGTSGRTDTQYF. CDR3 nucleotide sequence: TGTGCCAGCAGCCAAGGGACTAGCGGCCGCACAGATACGCAGTATTTT.

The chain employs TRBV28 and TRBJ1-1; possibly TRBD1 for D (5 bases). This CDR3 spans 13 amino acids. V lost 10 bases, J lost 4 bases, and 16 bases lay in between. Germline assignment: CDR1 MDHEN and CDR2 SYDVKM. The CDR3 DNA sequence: TGTGCCACCTGGGGGAGGGAGGGCACTGAAGCTTTCTTT. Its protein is CATWGREGTEAFF.

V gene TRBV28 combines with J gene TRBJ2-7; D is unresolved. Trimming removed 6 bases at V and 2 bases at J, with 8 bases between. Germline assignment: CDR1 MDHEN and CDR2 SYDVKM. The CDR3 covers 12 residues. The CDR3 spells CASSSVPYEQYF. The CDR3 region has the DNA TGTGCCAGCAGCAGCGTCCCCTACGAGCAGTACTTC.

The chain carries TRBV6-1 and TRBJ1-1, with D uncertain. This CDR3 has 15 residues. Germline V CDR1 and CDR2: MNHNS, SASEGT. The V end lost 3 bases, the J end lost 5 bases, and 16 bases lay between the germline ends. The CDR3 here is CASSDQPVAGTEAFF. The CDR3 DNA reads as TGTGCCAGCAGTGACCAACCCGTCGCGGGGACTGAAGCTTTCTTT.

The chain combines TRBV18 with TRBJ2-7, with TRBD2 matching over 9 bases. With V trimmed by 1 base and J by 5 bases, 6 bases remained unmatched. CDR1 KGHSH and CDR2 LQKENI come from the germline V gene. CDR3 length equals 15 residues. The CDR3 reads CASSPLAGDPNEQYF. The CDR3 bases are TGTGCCAGCTCACCACTAGCGGGAGACCCCAACGAGCAGTACTTC. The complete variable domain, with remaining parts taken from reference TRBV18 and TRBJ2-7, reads NAGVMQNPRHLVRRRGQEARLRCSPMKGHSHVYWYRQLPEEGLKFMVYLQKENIIDESGMPKERFSAEFPKEGPSILRIQQVVRGDSAAYFCASSPLAGDPNEQYFGPGTRLTVT.

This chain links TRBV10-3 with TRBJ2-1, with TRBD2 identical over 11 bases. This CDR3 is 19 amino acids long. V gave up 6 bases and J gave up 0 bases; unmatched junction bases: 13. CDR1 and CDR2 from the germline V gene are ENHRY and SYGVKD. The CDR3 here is CAIRETSGNTLDSYNEQFF. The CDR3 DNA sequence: TGTGCCATCAGGGAGACTAGCGGGAATACACTCGACTCCTACAATGAGCAGTTCTTC.

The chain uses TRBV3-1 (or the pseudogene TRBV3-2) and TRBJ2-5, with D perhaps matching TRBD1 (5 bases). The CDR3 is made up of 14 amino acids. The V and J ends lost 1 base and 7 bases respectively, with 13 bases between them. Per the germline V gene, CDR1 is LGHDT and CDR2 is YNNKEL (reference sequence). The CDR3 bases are TGTGCCAGCAGCCAAGGACAGATGCTGGGGACCCAGTACTTC. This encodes CASSQGQMLGTQYF.

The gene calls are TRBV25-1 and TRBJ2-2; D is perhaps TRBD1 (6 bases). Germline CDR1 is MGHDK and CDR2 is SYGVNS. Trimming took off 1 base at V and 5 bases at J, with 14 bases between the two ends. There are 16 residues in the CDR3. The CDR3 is CASSESPGAGTGELFF. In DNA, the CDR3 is TGTGCCAGCAGTGAATCCCCAGGGGCCGGGACCGGGGAGCTGTTTTTT.

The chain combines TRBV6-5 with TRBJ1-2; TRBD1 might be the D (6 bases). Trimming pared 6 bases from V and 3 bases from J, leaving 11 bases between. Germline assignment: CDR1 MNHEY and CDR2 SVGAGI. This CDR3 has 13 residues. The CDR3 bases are TGTGCCAGCAGCGTAGGACAGCACTATGGCTACACCTTC. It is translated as CASSVGQHYGYTF.

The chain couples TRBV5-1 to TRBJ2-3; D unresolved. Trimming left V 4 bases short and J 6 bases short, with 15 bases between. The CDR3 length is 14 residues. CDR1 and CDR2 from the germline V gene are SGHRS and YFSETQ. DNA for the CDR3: TGCGCCAGCAGCCCCATTAGCCCTCCTGATACGCAGTATTTT. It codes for CASSPISPPDTQYF.

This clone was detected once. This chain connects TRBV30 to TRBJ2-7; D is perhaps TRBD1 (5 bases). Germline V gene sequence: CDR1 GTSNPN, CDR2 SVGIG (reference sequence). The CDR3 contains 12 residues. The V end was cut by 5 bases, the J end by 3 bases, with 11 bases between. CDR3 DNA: TGTGCCTGGGGTTCAACAGGCTACGAGCAGTACTTC. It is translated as CAWGSTGYEQYF.

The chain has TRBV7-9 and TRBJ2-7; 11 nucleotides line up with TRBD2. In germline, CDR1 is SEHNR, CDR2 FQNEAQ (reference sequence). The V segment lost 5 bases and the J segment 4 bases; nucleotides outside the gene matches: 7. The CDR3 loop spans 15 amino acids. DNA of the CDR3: TGTGCCAGCAGCCCCGGGACTAGCGGAAAGTACGAGCAGTACTTC. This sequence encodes CASSPGTSGKYEQYF.

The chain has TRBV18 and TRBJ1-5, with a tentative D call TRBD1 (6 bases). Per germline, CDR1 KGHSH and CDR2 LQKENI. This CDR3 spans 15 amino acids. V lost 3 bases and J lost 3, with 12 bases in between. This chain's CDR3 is CASSPRGGINQPQHF. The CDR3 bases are TGTGCCAGCTCACCCAGGGGTGGGATCAATCAGCCCCAGCATTTT. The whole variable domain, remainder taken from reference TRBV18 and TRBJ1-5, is NAGVMQNPRHLVRRRGQEARLRCSPMKGHSHVYWYRQLPEEGLKFMVYLQKENIIDESGMPKERFSAEFPKEGPSILRIQQVVRGDSAAYFCASSPRGGINQPQHFGDGTRLSIL.

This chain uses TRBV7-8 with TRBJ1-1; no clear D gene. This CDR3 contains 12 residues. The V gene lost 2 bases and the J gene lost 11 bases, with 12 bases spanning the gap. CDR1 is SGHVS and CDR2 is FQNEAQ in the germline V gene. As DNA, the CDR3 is TGTGCCAGCAGCTTAACCGGGGTGTACGCTTTCTTT. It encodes CASSLTGVYAFF.